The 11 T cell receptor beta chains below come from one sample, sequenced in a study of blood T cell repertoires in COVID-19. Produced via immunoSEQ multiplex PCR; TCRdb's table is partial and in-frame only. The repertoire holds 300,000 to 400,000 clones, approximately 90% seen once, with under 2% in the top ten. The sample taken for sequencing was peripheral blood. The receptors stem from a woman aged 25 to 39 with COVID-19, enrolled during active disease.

CDR3 in DNA: TGTGCCATCAGCCTACTAGGGACAGGGTCTAACCCAGATACGCAGTATTTT. Its protein product is CAISLLGTGSNPDTQYF. The chain links TRBV10-3 to TRBJ2-3, with TRBD1 identical over 9 bases. The CDR3 totals 17 residues. The junction had 14 bases not matched to a gene; V was cut back by 6 bases and J by 4 bases. Germline CDR1 reads ENHRY; CDR2 reads SYGVKD.

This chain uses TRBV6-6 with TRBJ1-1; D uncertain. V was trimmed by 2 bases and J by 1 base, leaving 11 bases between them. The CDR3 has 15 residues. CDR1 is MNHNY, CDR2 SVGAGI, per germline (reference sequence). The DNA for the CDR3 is TGTGCCAGCAGTTACCCCCAGGTATCGAACACTGAAGCTTTCTTT. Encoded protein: CASSYPQVSNTEAFF.

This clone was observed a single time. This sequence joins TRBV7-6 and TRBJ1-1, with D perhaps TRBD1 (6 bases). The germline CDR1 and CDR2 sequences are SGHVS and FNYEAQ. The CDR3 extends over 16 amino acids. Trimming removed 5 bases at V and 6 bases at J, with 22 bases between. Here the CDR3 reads CASSPLTGRGPPEAFF. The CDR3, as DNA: TGTGCCAGCAGCCCCCTGACAGGTAGGGGTCCCCCTGAAGCTTTCTTT.

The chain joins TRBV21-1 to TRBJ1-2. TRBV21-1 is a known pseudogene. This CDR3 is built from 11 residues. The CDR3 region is CASSKAREVTF. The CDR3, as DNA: TGTGCCAGCAGCAAAGCGAGGGAAGTAACCTTC.

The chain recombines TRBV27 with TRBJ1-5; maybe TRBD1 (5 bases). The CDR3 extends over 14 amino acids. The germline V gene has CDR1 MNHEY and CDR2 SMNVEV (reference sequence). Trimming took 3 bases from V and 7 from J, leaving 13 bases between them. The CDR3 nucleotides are TGTGCCAGCAGTTTGTCAGGGCGAGACCAGCCCCAGCATTTT. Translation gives CASSLSGRDQPQHF.

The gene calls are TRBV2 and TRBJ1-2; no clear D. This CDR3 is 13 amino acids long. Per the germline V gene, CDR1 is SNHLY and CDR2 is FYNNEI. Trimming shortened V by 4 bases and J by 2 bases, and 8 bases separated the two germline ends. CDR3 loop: CASSAERNYGYTF. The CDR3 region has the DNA TGTGCCAGCAGTGCGGAGCGAAACTATGGCTACACCTTC.

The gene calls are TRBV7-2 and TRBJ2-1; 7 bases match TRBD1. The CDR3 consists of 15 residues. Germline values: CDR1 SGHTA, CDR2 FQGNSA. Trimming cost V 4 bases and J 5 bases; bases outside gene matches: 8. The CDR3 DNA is TGTGCCAGCAGCTCCGGTACAGGGGCACACAATGAGCAGTTCTTC. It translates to CASSSGTGAHNEQFF.

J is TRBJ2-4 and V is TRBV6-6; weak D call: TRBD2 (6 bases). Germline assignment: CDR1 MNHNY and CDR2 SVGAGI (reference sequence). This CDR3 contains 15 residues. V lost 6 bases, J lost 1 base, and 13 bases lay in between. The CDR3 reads CASSFRLEAKNIQYF. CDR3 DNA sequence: TGTGCCAGCAGCTTCCGACTAGAGGCCAAAAACATTCAGTACTTC.

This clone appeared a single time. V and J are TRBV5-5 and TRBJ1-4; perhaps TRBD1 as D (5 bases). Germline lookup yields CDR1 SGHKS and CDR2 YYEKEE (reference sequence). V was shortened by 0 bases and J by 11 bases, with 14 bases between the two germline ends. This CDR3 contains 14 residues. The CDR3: CASSLEVQVGKLFF. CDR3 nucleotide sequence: TGTGCCAGCAGCTTGGAGGTACAGGTGGGGAAACTGTTTTTT.

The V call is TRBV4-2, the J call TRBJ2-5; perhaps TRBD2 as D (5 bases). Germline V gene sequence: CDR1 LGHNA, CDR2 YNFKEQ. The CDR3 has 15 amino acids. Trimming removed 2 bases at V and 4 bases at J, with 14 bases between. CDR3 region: CASSQPGRPSETQYF. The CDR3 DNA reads TGTGCCAGCAGCCAACCGGGGAGACCTTCAGAGACCCAGTACTTC.

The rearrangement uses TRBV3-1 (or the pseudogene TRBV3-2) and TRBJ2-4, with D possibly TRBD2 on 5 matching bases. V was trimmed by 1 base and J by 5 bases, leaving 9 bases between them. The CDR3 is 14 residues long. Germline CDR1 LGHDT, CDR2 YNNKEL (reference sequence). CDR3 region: CASSQGEGQNIQYF. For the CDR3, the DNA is TGTGCCAGCAGCCAAGGCGAGGGTCAAAACATTCAGTACTTC.